The T cell receptor (beta chain) under discussion was sequenced for a study of OX40 agonist ivuxolimab in advanced cancers. Study-wide results and limits: Researchers report that CD8+ T cells had, on average, more expanded clones than CD4+. With doses of 0.1-3.0 mg/kg, partial responders showed among the lowest clonal expansion.

A remark on this clone: The target antigen is unknown.

This CDR3 comprises 15 residues. The V gene end was trimmed by 5 bases and the J gene end by 2 bases; junction bases not matched to a gene: 4. The germline V gene has CDR1 SGHDT and CDR2 YYEEEE. This table comes from immunoSEQ multiplex PCR, and its TCRdb copy is limited to in-frame clones, with some not included. The sample has tens of thousands of clones; 85% to 90% are singletons. The timepoints at which blood was sampled were baseline, cycle 4 day 1, and cycle 7 day 1. The chain joins TRBV5-6 to TRBJ2-7; TRBD2 agrees at 13 bases. This specimen consisted of CD4+ or CD8+ T cells sorted from blood, obtained in a trial of the OX40 agonist ivuxolimab. The source is an adult with an advanced solid tumor such as melanoma, head and neck, liver or kidney cancer. This CDR3 is CASRRTSGGTYEQYF. The CDR3 coding sequence is TGTGCCAGCAGGAGGACTAGCGGGGGAACCTACGAGCAGTACTTC.